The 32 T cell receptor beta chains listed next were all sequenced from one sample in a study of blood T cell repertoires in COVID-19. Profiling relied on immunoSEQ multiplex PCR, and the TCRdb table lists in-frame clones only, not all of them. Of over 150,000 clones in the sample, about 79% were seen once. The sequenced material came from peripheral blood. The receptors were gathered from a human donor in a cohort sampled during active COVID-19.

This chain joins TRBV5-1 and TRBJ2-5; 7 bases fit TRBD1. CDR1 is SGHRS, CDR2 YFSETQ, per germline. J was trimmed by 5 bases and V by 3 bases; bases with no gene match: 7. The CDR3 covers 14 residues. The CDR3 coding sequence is TGCGCCAGCAGCTCGCGACAGGGACAGGAGACCCAGTACTTC. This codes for CASSSRQGQETQYF.

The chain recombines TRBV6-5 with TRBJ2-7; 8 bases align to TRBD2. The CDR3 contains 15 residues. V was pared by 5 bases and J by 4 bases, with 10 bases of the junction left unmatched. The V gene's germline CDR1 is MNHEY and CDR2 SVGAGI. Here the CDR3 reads CASSPEAGGPYEQYF. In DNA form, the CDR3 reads TGTGCCAGCAGTCCTGAGGCGGGGGGCCCGTACGAGCAGTACTTC.

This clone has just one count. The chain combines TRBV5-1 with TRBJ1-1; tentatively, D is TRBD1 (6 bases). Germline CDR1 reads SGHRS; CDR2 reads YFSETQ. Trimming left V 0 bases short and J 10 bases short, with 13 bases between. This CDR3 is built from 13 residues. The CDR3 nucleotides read TGCGCCAGCAGCTTGGTCGGGGACATCGGAGCTTTCTTT. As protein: CASSLVGDIGAFF.

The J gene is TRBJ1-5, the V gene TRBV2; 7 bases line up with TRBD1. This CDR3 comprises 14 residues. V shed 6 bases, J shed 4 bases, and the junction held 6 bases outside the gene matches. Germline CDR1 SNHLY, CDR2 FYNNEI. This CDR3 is CASSPGTVNQPQHF. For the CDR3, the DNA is TGTGCCAGCAGCCCCGGGACAGTGAATCAGCCCCAGCATTTT.

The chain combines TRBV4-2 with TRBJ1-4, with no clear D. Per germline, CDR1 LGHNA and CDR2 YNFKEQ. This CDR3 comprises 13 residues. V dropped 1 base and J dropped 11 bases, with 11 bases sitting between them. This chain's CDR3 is CASSQVSGLKLFF. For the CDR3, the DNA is TGTGCCAGCAGCCAAGTGTCGGGTCTTAAACTGTTTTTT.

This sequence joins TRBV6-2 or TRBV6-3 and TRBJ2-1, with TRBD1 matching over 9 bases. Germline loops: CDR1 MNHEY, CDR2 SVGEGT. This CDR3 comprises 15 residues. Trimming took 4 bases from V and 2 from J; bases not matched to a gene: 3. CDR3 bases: TGTGCCAGCAGTTCCGGGACAGGGACCTACAATGAGCAGTTCTTC. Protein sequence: CASSSGTGTYNEQFF.

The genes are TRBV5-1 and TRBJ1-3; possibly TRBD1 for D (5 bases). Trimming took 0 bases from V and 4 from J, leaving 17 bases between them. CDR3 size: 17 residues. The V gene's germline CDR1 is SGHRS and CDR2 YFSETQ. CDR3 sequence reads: CASSLARADSLGNTIYF. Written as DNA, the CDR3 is TGCGCCAGCAGCTTGGCCAGGGCAGACTCCCTCGGAAACACCATATATTTT.

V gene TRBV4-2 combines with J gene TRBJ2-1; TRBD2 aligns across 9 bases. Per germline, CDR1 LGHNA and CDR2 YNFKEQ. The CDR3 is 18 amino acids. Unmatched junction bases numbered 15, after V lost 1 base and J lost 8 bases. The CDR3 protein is CASSQGEVREGSWDEQFF. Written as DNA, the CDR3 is TGTGCCAGCAGCCAAGGGGAGGTGCGGGAGGGGAGTTGGGATGAGCAGTTCTTC.

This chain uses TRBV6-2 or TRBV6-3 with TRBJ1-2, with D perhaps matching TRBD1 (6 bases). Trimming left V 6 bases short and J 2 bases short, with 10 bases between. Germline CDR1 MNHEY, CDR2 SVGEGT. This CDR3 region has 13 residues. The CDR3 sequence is CASSPGTNYGYTF. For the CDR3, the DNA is TGTGCCAGCAGCCCCGGGACAAACTATGGCTACACCTTC.

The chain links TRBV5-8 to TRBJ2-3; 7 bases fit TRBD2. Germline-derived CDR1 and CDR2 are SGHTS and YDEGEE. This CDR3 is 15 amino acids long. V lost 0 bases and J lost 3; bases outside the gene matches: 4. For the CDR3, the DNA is TGTGCCAGCAGCTTGGGGGGCGGGAGTACAGATACGCAGTATTTT. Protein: CASSLGGGSTDTQYF. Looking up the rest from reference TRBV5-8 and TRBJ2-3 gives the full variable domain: EAGVTQSPTHLIKTRGQQATLRCSPISGHTSVYWYQQALGLGLQFLLWYDEGEERNRGNFPPRFSGRQFPNYSSELNVNALELEDSALYLCASSLGGGSTDTQYFGPGTRLTVL.

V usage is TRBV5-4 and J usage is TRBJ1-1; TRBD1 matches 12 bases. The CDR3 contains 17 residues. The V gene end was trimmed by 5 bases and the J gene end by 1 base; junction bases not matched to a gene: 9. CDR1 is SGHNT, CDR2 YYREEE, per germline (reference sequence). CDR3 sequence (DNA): TGTGCCAGCAGTTCGCGGGACAGGGGGCCTCGGAACACTGAAGCTTTCTTT. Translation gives CASSSRDRGPRNTEAFF.

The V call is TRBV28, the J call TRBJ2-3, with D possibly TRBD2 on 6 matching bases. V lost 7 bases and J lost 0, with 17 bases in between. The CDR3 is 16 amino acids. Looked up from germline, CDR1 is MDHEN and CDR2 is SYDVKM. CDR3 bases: TGTGCCAGCACCATGGGTGGCGGGGTAAGCACAGATACGCAGTATTTT. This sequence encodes CASTMGGGVSTDTQYF.

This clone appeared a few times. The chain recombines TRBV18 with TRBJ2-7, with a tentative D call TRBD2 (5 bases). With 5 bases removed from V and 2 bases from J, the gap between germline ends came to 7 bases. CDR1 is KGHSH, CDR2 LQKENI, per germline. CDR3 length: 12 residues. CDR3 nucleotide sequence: TGTGCCAGCTCAGGGAGAGCCTACGAGCAGTACTTC. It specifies CASSGRAYEQYF.

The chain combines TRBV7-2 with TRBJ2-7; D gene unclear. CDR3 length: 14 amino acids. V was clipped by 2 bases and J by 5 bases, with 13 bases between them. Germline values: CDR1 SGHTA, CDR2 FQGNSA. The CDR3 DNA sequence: TGTGCCAGCAGCTTATTCCCGGCGGTAGACGAGCAGTACTTC. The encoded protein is CASSLFPAVDEQYF.

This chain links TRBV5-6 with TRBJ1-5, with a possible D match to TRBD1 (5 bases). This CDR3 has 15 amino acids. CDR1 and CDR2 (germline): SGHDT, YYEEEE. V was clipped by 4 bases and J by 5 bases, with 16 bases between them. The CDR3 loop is CASSLAGGDYQPQHF. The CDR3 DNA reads TGTGCCAGCAGCCTAGCCGGGGGAGATTATCAGCCCCAGCATTTT.

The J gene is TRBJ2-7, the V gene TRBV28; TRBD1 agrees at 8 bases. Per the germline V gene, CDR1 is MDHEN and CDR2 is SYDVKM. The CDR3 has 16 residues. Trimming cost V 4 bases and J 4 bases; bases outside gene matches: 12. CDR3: CASSSLRQGPGYEQYF. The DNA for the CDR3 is TGTGCCAGCAGTTCTCTTCGACAGGGGCCTGGGTACGAGCAGTACTTC.

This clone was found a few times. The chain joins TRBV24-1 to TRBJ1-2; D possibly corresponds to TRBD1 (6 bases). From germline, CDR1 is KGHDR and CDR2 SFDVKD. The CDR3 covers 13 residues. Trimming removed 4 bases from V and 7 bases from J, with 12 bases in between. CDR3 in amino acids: CATSDQGSGGYTF. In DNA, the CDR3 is TGTGCCACCAGTGACCAGGGGAGCGGTGGCTACACCTTC.

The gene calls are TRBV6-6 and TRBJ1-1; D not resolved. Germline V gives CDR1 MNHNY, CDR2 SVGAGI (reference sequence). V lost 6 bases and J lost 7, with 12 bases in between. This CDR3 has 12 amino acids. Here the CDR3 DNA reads TGTGCCAGCAGGAGGTCAGACGGTGAAGCTTTCTTT. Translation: CASRRSDGEAFF.

CDR3 amino acids: CASSLTGGWGTDTQYF. The CDR3 coding sequence is TGTGCCAGCAGCCTCACAGGGGGCTGGGGCACAGATACGCAGTATTTT. The V call is TRBV7-9, the J call TRBJ2-3; 9 bases fit TRBD1. The CDR3 is 16 residues long. The V gene end was trimmed by 5 bases and the J gene end by 1 base; junction bases not matched to a gene: 7. CDR1 and CDR2 (germline): SEHNR, FQNEAQ (reference sequence).

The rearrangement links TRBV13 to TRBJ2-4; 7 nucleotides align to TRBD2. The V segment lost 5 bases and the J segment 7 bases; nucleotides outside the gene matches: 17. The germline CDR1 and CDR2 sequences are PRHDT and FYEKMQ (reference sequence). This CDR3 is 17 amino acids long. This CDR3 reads CASSTGPTGAGANIQYF. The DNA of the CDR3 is TGTGCCAGCAGCACAGGTCCTACCGGGGCGGGAGCGAACATTCAGTACTTC.

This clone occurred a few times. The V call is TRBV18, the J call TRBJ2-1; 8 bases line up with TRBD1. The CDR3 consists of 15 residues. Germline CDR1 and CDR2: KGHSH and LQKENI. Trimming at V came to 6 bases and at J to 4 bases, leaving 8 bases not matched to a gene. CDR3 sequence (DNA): TGTGCCAGCTCCGGAGGGGACAGGACATACAATGAGCAGTTCTTC. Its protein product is CASSGGDRTYNEQFF.

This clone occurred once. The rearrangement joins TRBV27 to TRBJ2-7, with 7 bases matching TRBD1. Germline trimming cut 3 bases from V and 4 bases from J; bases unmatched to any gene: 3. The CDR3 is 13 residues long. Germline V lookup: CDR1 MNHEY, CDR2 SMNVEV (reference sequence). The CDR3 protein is CASSFADRYEQYF. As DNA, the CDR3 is TGTGCCAGCAGTTTCGCGGACAGGTACGAGCAGTACTTC.

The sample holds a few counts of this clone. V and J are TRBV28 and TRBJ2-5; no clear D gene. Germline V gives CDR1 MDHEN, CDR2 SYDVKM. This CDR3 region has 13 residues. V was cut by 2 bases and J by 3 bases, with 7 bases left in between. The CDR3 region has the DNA TGTGCCAGCAGTTTACCACAGAAAGAGACCCAGTACTTC. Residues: CASSLPQKETQYF.

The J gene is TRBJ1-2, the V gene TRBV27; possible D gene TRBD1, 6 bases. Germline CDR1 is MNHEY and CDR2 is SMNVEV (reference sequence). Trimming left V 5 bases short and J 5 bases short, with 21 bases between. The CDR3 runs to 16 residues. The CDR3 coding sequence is TGTGCCAGCAGTCCGAGTACAGGGCCGAAGCTATATGGCTACACCTTC. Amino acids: CASSPSTGPKLYGYTF.

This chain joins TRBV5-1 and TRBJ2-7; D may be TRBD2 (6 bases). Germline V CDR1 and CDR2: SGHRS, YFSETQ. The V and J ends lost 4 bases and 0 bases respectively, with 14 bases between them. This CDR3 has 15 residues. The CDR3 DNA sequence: TGCGCCAGCAGCCTTACTAGCACGAGCTCCTACGAGCAGTACTTC. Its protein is CASSLTSTSSYEQYF.

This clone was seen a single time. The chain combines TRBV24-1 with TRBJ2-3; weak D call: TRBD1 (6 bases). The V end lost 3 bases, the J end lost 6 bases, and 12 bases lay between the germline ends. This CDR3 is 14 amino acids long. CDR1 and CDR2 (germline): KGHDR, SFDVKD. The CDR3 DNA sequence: TGTGCCACCAGTGATCCTGACAGGCAGGATACGCAGTATTTT. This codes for CATSDPDRQDTQYF.

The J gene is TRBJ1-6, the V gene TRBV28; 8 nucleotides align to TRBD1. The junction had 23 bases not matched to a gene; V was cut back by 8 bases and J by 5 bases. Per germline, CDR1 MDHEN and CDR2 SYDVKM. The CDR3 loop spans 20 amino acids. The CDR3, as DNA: TGTGCCAGCCTCGCCCTTCAGACAGGGGTCACCCTACGTGATAATTCACCCCTCCACTTT. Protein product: CASLALQTGVTLRDNSPLHF. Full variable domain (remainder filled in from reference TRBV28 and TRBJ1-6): DVKVTQSSRYLVKRTGEKVFLECVQDMDHENMFWYRQDPGLGLRLIYFSYDVKMKEKGDIPEGYSVSREKKERFSLILESASTNQTSMYLCASLALQTGVTLRDNSPLHFGNGTRLTVT.

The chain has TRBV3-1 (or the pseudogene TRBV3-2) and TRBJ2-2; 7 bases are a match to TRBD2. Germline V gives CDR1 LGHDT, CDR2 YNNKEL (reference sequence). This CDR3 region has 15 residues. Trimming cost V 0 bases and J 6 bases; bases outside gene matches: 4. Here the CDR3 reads CASSQEGGYAGELFF. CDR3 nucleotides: TGTGCCAGCAGCCAAGAGGGGGGGTACGCCGGGGAGCTGTTTTTT.

CDR3 DNA sequence: TGCGCCAGCAGCTTGGACGGCAGGGGGAACCAAGAGACCCAGTACTTC. This sequence encodes CASSLDGRGNQETQYF. The chain couples TRBV5-1 to TRBJ2-5; TRBD1 matches 7 bases. CDR1 SGHRS and CDR2 YFSETQ come from the germline V gene. The CDR3 has 16 amino acids. V dropped 0 bases and J dropped 0; count of bases not matched to a gene: 5. Full variable domain (rest looked up from reference TRBV5-1 and TRBJ2-5): KAGVTQTPRYLIKTRGQQVTLSCSPISGHRSVSWYQQTPGQGLQFLFEYFSETQRNKGNFPGRFSGRQFSNSRSEMNVSTLELGDSALYLCASSLDGRGNQETQYFGPGTRLLVL.

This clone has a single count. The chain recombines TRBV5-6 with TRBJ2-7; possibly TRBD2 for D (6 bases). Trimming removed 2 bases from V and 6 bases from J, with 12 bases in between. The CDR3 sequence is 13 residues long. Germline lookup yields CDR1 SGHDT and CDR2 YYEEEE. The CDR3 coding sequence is TGTGCCAGCAGCTTCGGGGAGGTCCGCGAGCAGTACTTC. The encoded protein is CASSFGEVREQYF.

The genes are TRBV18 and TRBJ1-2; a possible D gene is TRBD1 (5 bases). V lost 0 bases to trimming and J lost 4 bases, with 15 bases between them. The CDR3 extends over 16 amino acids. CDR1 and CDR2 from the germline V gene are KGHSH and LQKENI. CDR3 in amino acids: CASSPPIVYGAYGYTF. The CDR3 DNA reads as TGTGCCAGCTCACCACCGATTGTGTATGGGGCCTATGGCTACACCTTC. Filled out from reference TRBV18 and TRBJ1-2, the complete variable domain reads NAGVMQNPRHLVRRRGQEARLRCSPMKGHSHVYWYRQLPEEGLKFMVYLQKENIIDESGMPKERFSAEFPKEGPSILRIQQVVRGDSAAYFCASSPPIVYGAYGYTFGSGTRLTVV.

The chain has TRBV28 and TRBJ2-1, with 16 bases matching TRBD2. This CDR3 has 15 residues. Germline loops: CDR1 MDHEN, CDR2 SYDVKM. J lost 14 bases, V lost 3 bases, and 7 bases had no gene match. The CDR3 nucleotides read TGTGCCAGCAGTTTCCTGGGGACTAGCGGGAGGGCTAAGTTCTTC. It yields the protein CASSFLGTSGRAKFF.